The 22 T cell receptor beta chains below all came from one sample that was sequenced in a study of CD4 T cells in relation to SARS-CoV-2 and coronaviruses. The unexposed donors gave CD4+ T cells in about 2011-2018, prior to COVID-19. Some clones are missing from TCRdb's copy, which holds only in-frame ones; the method was immunoSEQ multiplex PCR. The repertoire holds around 56,000 clones, with around 86% as singletons. The sequenced material came from memory CD4+ T cells from PBMCs. All receptors derive from a human donor in good health.

The chain joins TRBV28 to TRBJ1-2, with 12 bases fitting TRBD1. V was clipped by 8 bases and J by 6 bases; unmatched bases: 16. Germline V gene data show CDR1 as MDHEN and CDR2 as SYDVKM. This CDR3 is built from 17 residues. The CDR3 loop reads CASGRRDRGRGRDGYTF. The CDR3, as DNA: TGTGCCAGCGGGCGCCGGGACAGGGGGCGGGGGCGTGATGGCTACACCTTC.

The V call is TRBV6-2 or TRBV6-3, the J call TRBJ2-3, with 8 positions matching TRBD1. Germline CDR1 MNHEY, CDR2 SVGEGT. The length of the CDR3 is 17 residues. Unmatched junction bases numbered 9, after V lost 4 bases and J lost 0 bases. CDR3 sequence (DNA): TGTGCCAGCAGTTCAGGAGGGACAGGACCTAGCACAGATACGCAGTATTTT. Protein: CASSSGGTGPSTDTQYF.

The chain carries TRBV13 and TRBJ1-1; 7 bases are a match to TRBD1. This CDR3 contains 15 residues. Germline values: CDR1 PRHDT, CDR2 FYEKMQ (reference sequence). Trimming cost V 4 bases and J 0 bases; bases outside gene matches: 5. CDR3 DNA sequence: TGTGCCAGCAGCTCGCAGACAGGGCTGAACACTGAAGCTTTCTTT. Its protein product is CASSSQTGLNTEAFF. The full variable domain, in which reference TRBV13 and TRBJ1-1 provide the parts outside the CDR3, is AAGVIQSPRHLIKEKRETATLKCYPIPRHDTVYWYQQGPGQDPQFLISFYEKMQSDKGSIPDRFSAQQFSDYHSELNMSSLELGDSALYFCASSSQTGLNTEAFFGQGTRLTVV.

This clone was seen just once. This chain links TRBV2 with TRBJ1-4; a weak D match, TRBD1 (6 bases). Between the trimmed V and J ends, which lost 9 bases and 7 bases, there was a span of 12 bases. The CDR3 is made up of 12 amino acids. In germline, CDR1 is SNHLY, CDR2 FYNNEI. The CDR3 region has the DNA TGTGCCAGGCGGGGGGCCGGTGAAAAACTGTTTTTT. It translates to CARRGAGEKLFF.

V usage is TRBV28 and J usage is TRBJ1-5, with a weak D call TRBD1 (5 bases). The CDR3 length is 17 residues. Germline loops: CDR1 MDHEN, CDR2 SYDVKM. V was clipped by 3 bases and J by 2 bases, with 17 bases between them. CDR3 amino acids: CASSFLEGRVRNQPQHF. CDR3 nucleotide sequence: TGTGCCAGCAGTTTCTTGGAGGGGAGAGTTCGCAATCAGCCCCAGCATTTT.

The gene calls are TRBV6-4 and TRBJ2-3; 11 nucleotides match TRBD1. The CDR3 contains 14 residues. The germline V gene encodes CDR1 MRHNA and CDR2 SNTAGT. After removal of 6 bases from V and 4 bases from J, the junction contained 3 bases not matched to a gene. CDR3 nucleotide sequence: TGTGCCAGCAGCCCGGGACAGGGGGCAGATACGCAGTATTTT. Its protein is CASSPGQGADTQYF.

The chain couples TRBV10-3 to TRBJ2-1, with no clear D. Trimming cost V 11 bases and J 1 base, with 12 bases left between them. The CDR3 extends over 13 amino acids. Germline CDR1 and CDR2: ENHRY and SYGVKD. CDR3 sequence (DNA): TGTGCCCTCTCCGAGCAATCCTACAATGAGCAGTTCTTC. It is translated as CALSEQSYNEQFF.

The chain uses TRBV11-2 and TRBJ2-1; 10 bases match TRBD2. J gave up 3 bases and V 5 bases, and 10 bases lay outside the gene matches. Per the germline V gene, CDR1 is SGHAT and CDR2 is FQNNGV. The CDR3 contains 17 residues. The DNA of the CDR3 is TGTGCCAGCAGCCACTTAGGGGGACTAGCGTACTACAATGAGCAGTTCTTC. Translated, it gives CASSHLGGLAYYNEQFF. Drawing the rest from reference TRBV11-2 and TRBJ2-1, the complete variable domain is EAGVAQSPRYKIIEKRQSVAFWCNPISGHATLYWYQQILGQGPKLLIQFQNNGVVDDSQLPKDRFSAERLKGVDSTLKIQPAKLEDSAVYLCASSHLGGLAYYNEQFFGPGTRLTVL.

The V call is TRBV3-1 (or the pseudogene TRBV3-2), the J call TRBJ2-5; possible D gene TRBD2, 5 bases. Germline V CDR1 and CDR2: LGHDT, YNNKEL (reference sequence). The CDR3 extends over 15 amino acids. With 4 bases removed from V and 5 bases from J, the gap between germline ends came to 17 bases. CDR3 nucleotide sequence: TGTGCCAGCAGCCGACCCGAGGGAGCCAGGGAGACCCAGTACTTC. This codes for CASSRPEGARETQYF.

The gene calls are TRBV14 and TRBJ2-1; 7 bases match TRBD2. Germline V gene lookup returns CDR1 SGHDN and CDR2 FVKESK. The V gene end was trimmed by 1 base and the J gene end by 1 base; junction bases not matched to a gene: 4. The CDR3 runs to 16 residues. The CDR3 bases are TGTGCCAGCAGCCAAGTAGTACTAGCGTCCTACAATGAGCAGTTCTTC. This encodes CASSQVVLASYNEQFF. The full variable domain, completed using reference TRBV14 and TRBJ2-1, is EAGVTQFPSHSVIEKGQTVTLRCDPISGHDNLYWYRRVMGKEIKFLLHFVKESKQDESGMPNNRFLAERTGGTYSTLKVQPAELEDSGVYFCASSQVVLASYNEQFFGPGTRLTVL.

This chain connects TRBV12-3 or TRBV12-4 to TRBJ2-1; no clear D gene. Trimming pared 6 bases from V and 11 bases from J, leaving 11 bases between. The CDR3 length is 11 residues. DNA of the CDR3: TGTGCCAGCAGCCCCCTCGCGAAGCAGTTCTTC. Translating gives CASSPLAKQFF.

This rearrangement joins TRBV19 to TRBJ2-5; 11 nucleotides match TRBD1. The trim removed 8 bases at V and 5 bases at J, leaving 4 bases unmatched. The CDR3 loop spans 13 amino acids. Germline CDR1 is LNHDA and CDR2 is SQIVND (reference sequence). The CDR3 is CASGTGGRETQYF. For the CDR3, the DNA is TGTGCCAGTGGGACAGGGGGTCGGGAGACCCAGTACTTC.

The rearrangement links TRBV5-4 to TRBJ2-2, with D possibly being TRBD2 (7 bases). V dropped 4 bases and J dropped 6 bases, with 10 bases sitting between them. Germline V gene lookup returns CDR1 SGHNT and CDR2 YYREEE (reference sequence). CDR3 length: 13 amino acids. CDR3 sequence reads: CASSRGGAGELFF. The CDR3 nucleotides read TGTGCCAGCAGCCGAGGGGGGGCCGGGGAGCTGTTTTTT. Filled out from reference TRBV5-4 and TRBJ2-2, the complete variable domain reads ETGVTQSPTHLIKTRGQQVTLRCSSQSGHNTVSWYQQALGQGPQFIFQYYREEENGRGNFPPRFSGLQFPNYSSELNVNALELDDSALYLCASSRGGAGELFFGEGSRLTVL.

The gene calls are TRBV18 and TRBJ2-2; TRBD2 aligns across 8 bases. The CDR3 is 16 amino acids. Germline V lookup: CDR1 KGHSH, CDR2 LQKENI. The trim removed 6 bases at V and 5 bases at J, leaving 11 bases unmatched. The CDR3 loop reads CASSKTSGSPTGELFF. CDR3 bases: TGTGCCAGCTCCAAAACGAGCGGGAGCCCAACCGGGGAGCTGTTTTTT.

The gene calls are TRBV7-3 and TRBJ2-7, with D tentatively TRBD1 (6 bases). The germline V and J ends were trimmed by 2 bases and 9 bases, with 11 bases remaining between them. Germline V lookup: CDR1 SGHTA, CDR2 FQGTGA. The CDR3 length is 12 residues. CDR3 in amino acids: CASSLGQGPQYF. In DNA, the CDR3 is TGTGCCAGCAGCTTAGGTCAGGGGCCGCAGTACTTC.

The rearrangement uses TRBV5-8 and TRBJ2-5, with TRBD1 matching 10 bases. There are 15 residues in the CDR3. The junction had 4 bases not matched to a gene; V was cut back by 0 bases and J by 5 bases. Germline CDR1 SGHTS, CDR2 YDEGEE. The chain's CDR3 is CASSLEGQGSETQYF. The CDR3 DNA follows: TGTGCCAGCAGCTTGGAGGGACAGGGGAGCGAGACCCAGTACTTC.

V gene TRBV6-1 combines with J gene TRBJ2-5; 8 nucleotides align to TRBD2. This CDR3 contains 14 residues. Trimming removed 3 bases from V and 5 bases from J; junction bases left unmatched: 5. The germline V gene has CDR1 MNHNS and CDR2 SASEGT. For the CDR3, the DNA is TGTGCCAGCAGTGACGGGGGGGCGAGGGAGACCCAGTACTTC. As protein: CASSDGGARETQYF.

V is TRBV2 and J is TRBJ1-6; D is possibly TRBD1 (6 bases). V gave up 6 bases and J gave up 6 bases, with 21 bases separating them. The germline gives CDR1 SNHLY, CDR2 FYNNEI. The CDR3 contains 17 residues. CDR3 in DNA: TGTGCCAGCAGCCTGTCTTTGGGGGCGACGAGTAATTCACCCCTCCACTTT. This encodes CASSLSLGATSNSPLHF.

The chain combines TRBV9 with TRBJ2-7; 12 bases fit TRBD2. This CDR3 has 18 residues. V was pared by 4 bases and J by 7 bases, with 18 bases of the junction left unmatched. Looked up from germline, CDR1 is SGDLS and CDR2 is YYNGEE. The CDR3 loop reads CASSSHPSALAGGREQYF. The CDR3 DNA follows: TGTGCCAGCAGCTCTCACCCCTCAGCACTAGCGGGAGGCCGTGAGCAGTACTTC.

The chain recombines TRBV6-4 with TRBJ2-4; 9 nucleotides line up with TRBD1. Germline V gives CDR1 MRHNA, CDR2 SNTAGT. The V and J ends lost 4 bases and 8 bases, in that order; junction bases with no gene match: 6. This CDR3 region has 14 residues. CDR3 DNA sequence: TGTGCCAGCAGTGTAACAGGGGGCCGCGACATTCAGTACTTC. Encoded protein: CASSVTGGRDIQYF.

The rearrangement links TRBV24-1 to TRBJ2-3, with D possibly matching TRBD1 (5 bases). CDR1 is KGHDR, CDR2 SFDVKD, per germline. CDR3 size: 14 residues. The V end was cut by 5 bases, the J end by 2 bases, with 10 bases between. Written as DNA, the CDR3 is TGTGCCACCAGTGCGGGCAGGGACACAGATACGCAGTATTTT. It codes for CATSAGRDTDTQYF.

The chain is built from TRBV6-5 and TRBJ1-2; tentative D call: TRBD1 (5 bases). Trimming removed 6 bases at V and 8 bases at J, with 16 bases between. CDR1 and CDR2 from the germline V gene are MNHEY and SVGAGI. This CDR3 region has 13 residues. CDR3: CASSPAQGAGYTF. The CDR3 DNA follows: TGTGCCAGCAGCCCGGCCCAGGGTGCAGGCTACACCTTC.